This TCR beta chain was identified during a study of T cell responses to AZD1222 COVID-19 vaccine. Measured with immunoSEQ multiplex PCR; TCRdb has only the in-frame clones, and not every one. Of hundreds of thousands of clones in the sample, approximately 94% were seen once. V was clipped by 5 bases and J by 4 bases; unmatched bases: 7. The CDR3 covers 14 residues. Germline loops: CDR1 PRHDT, CDR2 FYEKMQ (reference sequence). This TCR came from an adult in good health. The V call is TRBV13, the J call TRBJ1-2; 7 bases are shared with TRBD1. The starting material was peripheral blood, obtained on day 0 of MenACWY control vaccination. The CDR3 nucleotides read TGTGCCAGCAGCCCAGGGGGAGAAGGCTATGGCTACACCTTC. Protein sequence: CASSPGGEGYGYTF.